This is a list of T cell receptor beta chains from one sample in a study of cytomegalovirus exposure and HLA in healthy donors. Clones were sequenced by immunoSEQ multiplex PCR, and TCRdb holds only the in-frame ones, with some missing. The profile shows about 86,000 clones, roughly 93% of them singletons. Sequenced: PBMCs. These receptors came from a man between 18 and 29 years old in good health and CMV-seronegative. Both conserved end residues are part of each CDR3. A D gene is named only where the DNA matches it firmly. Expanded clones get a size class; other rows say once, few or many, or leave the size out.

TRBJ2-7 TRBV20-1 NA NA CSARDQYEQYF TGCAGTGCTAGAGATCAGTACGAGCAGTACTTC
TRBJ2-7 TRBV7-6 TRBD2 NA CASSQPGGRSDSYEQYF TGTGCCAGCAGCCAACCAGGCGGGAGGTCAGACTCCTACGAGCAGTACTTC
TRBJ1-1 TRBV28 TRBD1 NA CASSISGTGGTEAFF TGTGCCAGCAGTATTTCCGGGACAGGGGGCACTGAAGCTTTCTTT
TRBJ2-3 TRBV30 TRBD2 NA CAWSTRGLVTDTQYF TGTGCCTGGAGTACCCGGGGACTAGTCACAGATACGCAGTATTTT
TRBJ1-1 TRBV5-5 NA NA CASSPQGLAMNTEAFF TGTGCCAGCAGCCCTCAGGGACTGGCCATGAACACTGAAGCTTTCTTT
TRBJ1-2 TRBV6-6 NA NA CASSYGGMSGYTF TGTGCCAGCAGTTACGGGGGGATGTCGGGCTACACCTTC
TRBJ1-5 TRBV29-1 TRBD1 NA CSVAPGGDQPQHF TGCAGCGTTGCTCCAGGGGGCGACCAGCCCCAGCATTTT
TRBJ1-1 TRBV20-1 NA once CSARVGPEAFF TGCAGTGCTAGAGTGGGGCCTGAAGCTTTCTTT
TRBJ2-3 TRBV13 NA NA CASSLWAKQSTDTQYF TGTGCCAGCAGCTTATGGGCGAAACAAAGCACAGATACGCAGTATTTT
TRBJ2-1 TRBV4-1 TRBD1 once CASSQVVKTGGTGEQFF TGCGCCAGCAGCCAAGTTGTCAAGACAGGGGGAACCGGTGAGCAGTTCTTC
TRBJ2-1 TRBV11-3 TRBD2 NA CASSLDMGREGYNEQFF TGTGCCAGCAGCTTAGATATGGGGCGGGAGGGCTACAATGAGCAGTTCTTC
TRBJ2-1 TRBV30 NA NA CAWSVAREQFF TGTGCCTGGAGTGTAGCGCGGGAGCAGTTCTTC
TRBJ2-5 TRBV5-1 NA NA CASSSQQETQYF TGCGCCAGCAGCTCCCAACAAGAGACCCAGTACTTC
TRBJ1-2 TRBV5-4 TRBD1 NA CASSPGQGATNYGYTF TGTGCCAGCAGCCCTGGACAGGGCGCGACTAACTATGGCTACACCTTC
TRBJ2-7 TRBV25-1 TRBD1 NA CASSGDRPHEQYF TGTGCCAGCAGTGGGGACAGGCCCCACGAGCAGTACTTC
TRBJ1-4 TRBV18 NA NA CASSPRQYATNEKLFF TGTGCCAGCTCACCTCGCCAGTATGCAACTAATGAAAAACTGTTTTTT
TRBJ2-5 TRBV6-1 TRBD1 once CASSEASRGPLLRAKRSETQYF TGTGCCAGCAGTGAAGCGTCCAGGGGGCCCCTCCTAAGGGCCAAAAGAAGTGAGACCCAGTACTTC
TRBJ2-2 TRBV4-2 NA many CASSQDEGGTGELFF TGTGCCAGCAGCCAAGATGAGGGAGGCACCGGGGAGCTGTTTTTT
TRBJ1-2 TRBV5-6 NA NA CASSFHTELPYGYTF TGTGCCAGCAGCTTTCACACAGAACTCCCTTATGGCTACACCTTC
TRBJ1-2 TRBV18 NA NA CASSPTENYGYTF TGTGCCAGCTCACCAACAGAAAACTATGGCTACACCTTC
TRBJ2-7 TRBV7-9 NA NA CASSPGSGTQPYEQYF TGTGCCAGCAGTCCAGGTAGTGGGACACAACCTTACGAGCAGTACTTC
TRBJ2-2 TRBV7-2 TRBD1 NA CASSFRQGQNTGELFF TGTGCCAGCAGCTTCCGACAGGGCCAGAACACCGGGGAGCTGTTTTTT
TRBJ2-1 TRBV6-1 TRBD2 once CASSGSGGPVEQFF TGTGCCAGCAGTGGCAGCGGGGGGCCAGTTGAGCAGTTCTTC
TRBJ2-6 TRBV29-1 NA NA CSVDQGTGANVLTF TGCAGCGTTGATCAGGGGACCGGGGCCAACGTCCTGACTTTC
TRBJ2-1 TRBV6-4 NA NA CASSDSAPSNEQFF TGTGCCAGCAGTGACTCGGCCCCCAGCAATGAGCAGTTCTTC
TRBJ1-3 TRBV14 NA NA CASSQEAGSGNTIYF TGTGCCAGCAGCCAAGAAGCAGGCTCTGGAAACACCATATATTTT
TRBJ2-6 TRBV29-1 TRBD1 NA CSVLDRAKLLSGANVLTF TGCAGCGTTCTGGACAGGGCTAAACTTCTTTCTGGGGCCAACGTCCTGACTTTC
TRBJ1-2 TRBV7-9 TRBD1 NA CASSLRSGQGNYGYTF TGTGCCAGCAGCTTACGATCCGGACAGGGGAACTATGGCTACACCTTC
TRBJ2-1 TRBV30 NA NA CAWSVSYNEQFF TGTGCCTGGAGTGTATCTTACAATGAGCAGTTCTTC
TRBJ1-5 TRBV30 NA NA CAWSVSFSNQPQHF TGTGCCTGGAGTGTTAGCTTTAGCAATCAGCCCCAGCATTTT
TRBJ1-2 TRBV25-1 NA NA CASSPLTSGQIYGYTF TGTGCCAGCAGTCCTCTGACCAGCGGTCAAATTTATGGCTACACCTTC
TRBJ1-2 TRBV4-1 NA NA CASSQDLRANYGYTF TGCGCCAGCAGCCAAGATCTGAGGGCTAACTATGGCTACACCTTC
TRBJ2-1 TRBV4-2 NA NA CASSQGCYSSYNEQFF TGTGCCAGCAGCCAAGGATGCTATAGCTCCTACAATGAGCAGTTCTTC
TRBJ2-4 TRBV2 TRBD1 NA CASRGPGGLAKNIQYF TGTGCCAGCAGGGGTCCAGGGGGCTTAGCCAAAAACATTCAGTACTTC
TRBJ1-2 TRBV30 TRBD1 NA CAWSRGADSYGYTF TGTGCCTGGAGCAGGGGGGCCGACTCCTATGGCTACACCTTC
TRBJ1-5 TRBV28 NA NA CASSPEVRGSYIQPQHF TGTGCCAGCAGCCCGGAGGTAAGGGGGTCATATATTCAGCCCCAGCATTTT
TRBJ1-1 TRBV11-2 TRBD1 once CASSLGGQQEAFF TGTGCCAGCAGCTTAGGGGGACAGCAAGAAGCTTTCTTT
TRBJ1-5 TRBV30 NA few CAWSVARDYGNQPQHF TGTGCCTGGAGTGTAGCTAGGGACTATGGCAATCAGCCCCAGCATTTT
TRBJ1-3 TRBV10-3 TRBD1 NA CAISKLRDRGLDGNTIYF TGTGCCATCAGTAAACTCCGGGACAGGGGGTTGGATGGAAACACCATATATTTT
TRBJ2-2 TRBV27 TRBD1 NA CASSLGGQGNTGELFF TGTGCCAGCAGCCTTGGGGGACAGGGCAACACCGGGGAGCTGTTTTTT
TRBJ1-6 TRBV15 NA few CATSRTTGSVSPLHF TGTGCCACCAGCAGAACTACAGGGAGTGTCTCACCCCTCCACTTT
TRBJ2-7 TRBV5-1 NA NA CASSFGGSPYEQYF TGCGCCAGCAGCTTTGGAGGTAGCCCCTACGAGCAGTACTTC
TRBJ2-5 TRBV5-6 NA NA CASSDLRPSRETQYF TGTGCCAGCAGCGACCTCAGGCCCTCCCGGGAGACCCAGTACTTC
TRBJ2-7 TRBV19 TRBD1 NA CASSPGTGGTDEQYF TGTGCCAGTAGTCCCGGGACAGGGGGAACCGACGAGCAGTACTTC
TRBJ1-2 TRBV19 TRBD1 NA CASSVPGTVYGYTF TGTGCCAGTAGTGTCCCCGGGACAGTCTATGGCTACACCTTC
TRBJ2-1 TRBV18 TRBD2 NA CASSPGTSGSNEQFF TGTGCCAGCTCACCGGGGACTAGCGGGAGCAATGAGCAGTTCTTC
TRBJ2-7 TRBV7-8 TRBD2 NA CASSLVRLAGRFYEQYF TGTGCCAGCAGCTTAGTTCGTCTAGCGGGAAGATTCTACGAGCAGTACTTC
TRBJ2-5 TRBV7-7 TRBD2 NA CASSIASGGETQYF TGTGCTAGCAGCATAGCTAGCGGGGGGGAGACCCAGTACTTC
TRBJ2-1 TRBV13 TRBD1 NA CASSLTGAGNEQFF TGTGCCAGCAGCTTAACAGGGGCGGGCAATGAGCAGTTCTTC